This is a list of T cell receptor beta chains from one sample in a study of blood T cell repertoires in COVID-19. Here immunoSEQ multiplex PCR was the method, and the copy in TCRdb shows in-frame clones only, minus some. The sample lists about 240,000 clones, 80% to 90% occurring once. Specimen: peripheral blood. Receptor source: an elderly woman with COVID-19, enrolled during active disease. Both conserved end residues are part of each CDR3. A D gene is named only where the DNA matches it firmly. Not every row has a clone size; where given, it reads once, few, many or a size class.

CDR3	DNA	size	D	V	J
CATSSRGGRDTQYF	TGTGCCACCAGCAGTAGAGGGGGAAGAGATACGCAGTATTTT	-	-	TRBV15	TRBJ2-3
CASSLGQFTDTQYF	TGTGCCAGCAGCTTAGGGCAGTTCACAGATACGCAGTATTTT	-	-	TRBV11-2	TRBJ2-3
CAWGRILAGGRETQYF	TGTGCCTGGGGTCGTATCCTAGCGGGGGGACGGGAGACCCAGTACTTC	few	TRBD2	TRBV30	TRBJ2-5
CASSQRGGQGYGYTF	TGTGCCAGCAGCCAACGAGGGGGTCAAGGCTATGGCTACACCTTC	-	-	TRBV3-1/TRBV3-2	TRBJ1-2
CASSDGGANYNEQFF	TGCGCCAGCAGTGATGGGGGGGCTAACTACAATGAGCAGTTCTTC	-	-	TRBV10-1	TRBJ2-1
CSARGSNEQFF	TGCAGTGCTAGAGGTTCAAATGAGCAGTTCTTC	-	-	TRBV20-1	TRBJ2-1
CASSSRTSGYTGELFF	TGCGCCAGCAGCTCCCGGACTAGCGGTTACACCGGGGAGCTGTTTTTT	-	TRBD2	TRBV5-1	TRBJ2-2
CASSQGIAGFGGELFF	TGTGCCAGCAGCCAAGGCATAGCGGGGTTTGGCGGGGAGCTGTTTTTT	-	TRBD2	TRBV7-3	TRBJ2-2
CASSGKGVGYTF	TGCGCCAGCAGCGGGAAGGGGGTCGGCTACACCTTC	few	-	TRBV5-1	TRBJ1-2
CASSDSGRRAEAFF	TGCGCCAGCAGTGATTCGGGGAGACGGGCTGAAGCTTTCTTT	-	-	TRBV10-2	TRBJ1-1
CASPLDRGQNQPQHF	TGCGCCAGCCCCCTCGACAGGGGGCAAAATCAGCCCCAGCATTTT	-	TRBD1	TRBV10-1	TRBJ1-5
CASSYFRDFNTEAFF	TGTGCCAGCAGTTACTTCAGGGATTTCAACACTGAAGCTTTCTTT	-	-	TRBV6-5	TRBJ1-1
CASSPAGGLWNEQFF	TGTGCCAGTAGCCCCGCGGGAGGGCTTTGGAATGAGCAGTTCTTC	-	TRBD2	TRBV19	TRBJ2-1
CSAALRGTEHYEQYF	TGCAGCGCCGCCTTAAGGGGGACAGAACATTACGAGCAGTACTTC	-	TRBD1	TRBV29-1	TRBJ2-7
CASSRPQGDYGYTF	TGCGCCAGCAGCCGCCCTCAGGGGGACTATGGCTACACCTTC	few	TRBD1	TRBV4-1	TRBJ1-2
CAISMIGTDTQYF	TGTGCCATCAGTATGATCGGGACAGATACGCAGTATTTT	-	-	TRBV10-3	TRBJ2-3
CASSYSIGTGGTEAFF	TGTGCCAGCAGTTACTCGATAGGGACAGGGGGCACTGAAGCTTTCTTT	-	TRBD1	TRBV6-5	TRBJ1-1
CASSQLDEQFF	TGTGCCAGCAGCCAGCTCGATGAGCAGTTCTTC	-	-	TRBV6-2/TRBV6-3	TRBJ2-1
CASSLGGTGEKLFF	TGTGCCAGCAGCTTAGGCGGGACGGGTGAAAAACTGTTTTTT	-	-	TRBV7-9	TRBJ1-4
CASSFPGGQGSYNSPLHF	TGTGCCAGCAGCTTTCCTGGGGGACAGGGGAGCTATAATTCACCCCTCCACTTT	-	TRBD1	TRBV7-8	TRBJ1-6
CASSLIAGSYEQYF	TGTGCCAGCAGCCTAATAGCGGGGAGCTACGAGCAGTACTTC	-	TRBD2	TRBV4-2	TRBJ2-7
CSVEHGSRDTQYF	TGCAGCGTTGAACATGGATCGCGGGATACGCAGTATTTT	-	-	TRBV29-1	TRBJ2-3
CASSPRDRGNNEQFF	TGTGCCAGCAGCCCGAGGGACAGGGGGAACAATGAGCAGTTCTTC	-	TRBD1	TRBV2	TRBJ2-1
CASSPTGTGGDSPLHF	TGTGCCAGCAGCCCCACCGGGACAGGGGGCGATTCACCCCTCCACTTT	-	TRBD1	TRBV4-2	TRBJ1-6
CAISENREGYTF	TGTGCCATCAGTGAAAACAGGGAGGGCTACACCTTC	-	-	TRBV10-3	TRBJ1-2
CSASRHDSGYTF	TGCAGTGCTAGTAGGCACGACTCTGGCTACACCTTC	-	-	TRBV20-1	TRBJ1-2
CATETVPGNTIYF	TGTGCCACCGAAACAGTTCCTGGAAACACCATATATTTT	-	-	TRBV7-9	TRBJ1-3
CASSYRATNEKLFF	TGTGCCAGCAGTTACCGGGCAACTAATGAAAAACTGTTTTTT	few	-	TRBV6-5	TRBJ1-4
CASSPRSPFSTQYF	TGTGCCAGCAGCCCTAGGAGTCCATTTAGTACGCAGTATTTT	-	-	TRBV2	TRBJ2-3
CASSFRTGGSGTGELFF	TGTGCCAGTAGTTTCCGGACAGGGGGCAGTGGCACCGGGGAGCTGTTTTTT	once	TRBD1	TRBV19	TRBJ2-2
CASSLRAGARGTQYF	TGTGCCAGCAGCTTAAGAGCGGGGGCACGTGGGACCCAGTACTTC	-	TRBD2	TRBV7-2	TRBJ2-5
CASSKGGYNQPQHF	TGTGCCAGCAGCAAAGGGGGTTACAATCAGCCCCAGCATTTT	-	-	TRBV6-6	TRBJ1-5
CASSSLTGANTF	TGTGCCAGCAGCTCCCTGACAGGGGCCAACACCTTC	-	TRBD1	TRBV28	TRBJ1-2
CATSDLTTSGSETQYF	TGTGCCACCAGTGATTTGACTACTAGCGGGAGTGAGACCCAGTACTTC	-	TRBD2	TRBV24-1	TRBJ2-5
CASRELAGGGGTDTQYF	TGTGCCAGCCGAGAACTAGCGGGGGGAGGGGGCACAGATACGCAGTATTTT	-	TRBD2	TRBV2	TRBJ2-3